This entry concerns a single TCR beta chain. The sample comes from a study of T cell responses to AZD1222 COVID-19 vaccine. The overall study: Pooled together were second doses at about 4 or about 12 weeks.

J gave up 4 bases and V 3 bases, and 16 bases lay outside the gene matches. Germline V gene data show CDR1 as SGHVS and CDR2 as FNYEAQ. The CDR3 sequence is 18 residues long. Sequencing used immunoSEQ multiplex PCR; TCRdb keeps in-frame clones, though not all of them. This sample carries 75,000 to 100,000 clones, almost 90% of them seen once, and the ten largest clones take around 8%. The sample here was peripheral blood, taken on day 0 of AZD1222 vaccination. The chain employs TRBV7-6 and TRBJ2-7; 9 bases map to TRBD1. The clonotype comes from an adult in good health. This chain's CDR3 is CASSFGTGSGQGPYEQYF. CDR3 DNA sequence: TGTGCCAGCAGCTTCGGGACAGGGAGTGGGCAGGGGCCTTACGAGCAGTACTTC.